This T cell receptor beta chain was sequenced in a study of T cells in Graves' hyperthyroidism and ophthalmopathy (dated 2019 in TCRdb). For the wider study: Peripheral blood samples were taken at initial diagnosis, before any treatment was given. TCR V-J signatures able to tell the groups apart were searched for in a discovery cohort of 90 to 100 patients, of whom 40 to 45 had Graves' ophthalmopathy and roughly 57 had stable Graves' hyperthyroidism. An independent validation cohort of about 19 hyperthyroidism patients and approximately 16 patients who later progressed to ophthalmopathy tested prospective prediction of ophthalmopathy. The roughly 91 discovery patients were randomly split 7:3 into training and test sets. The study also compared thyroid tissue and blood T-cell repertoires from roughly 6 Graves' hyperthyroidism patients. Once sampling was done, hyperthyroidism patients were given methimazole at a starting dose of 30 mg daily, whereas ophthalmopathy patients were given high-dose intravenous methylprednisolone. The paper reports TCR Vbeta CDR3 sequencing of roughly 140 peripheral blood samples: under 45 ophthalmopathy, around 80 hyperthyroidism and 17 progressor patients.

As concerns this clonotype: No antigen is known for it. No base qualities exist here, and no much larger clone lies one base off it.

The research as a whole found: In validation, the model predicted progression to ophthalmopathy with 60% to 71% sensitivity and around 72% specificity, a median of about 6.7 months before onset. A model built on a 13 V-J signature distinguished ophthalmopathy from stable hyperthyroidism, reaching 85% to 90% sensitivity and under 84% specificity in cross-validation and 80%/75% in testing. No statistical method was used to set the sample size in advance, and investigators knew the group allocation. Most expanded thyroid clonotypes (frequency above 0.001) were also detected in blood, suggesting blood repertoires may reflect thyroid immune responses.

Ophthalmopathy patients had moderately to severely active disease, with a Clinical Activity Score of 3 or more, a NOSPECS grade of 4 or more, and a disease duration of less than 3 months. The study excluded patients with uncontrolled infections, other autoimmune diseases, pregnancy or lactation. Diagnoses were established on the basis of clinical symptoms, serum thyroxine and TRAb, thyroid ultrasound, and orbital computed tomography. PBMCs were isolated from 8 to 10 ml of fresh peripheral blood by Ficoll-Paque density gradient centrifugation. Total RNA was extracted with Trizol reagent, and quality was checked on an Agilent 2100 Bioanalyzer. For this chain, trimming is 2 bases at the V end and 6 bases at the J end, and the number of junction bases without a gene match is 9. The CDR3 goes from the cysteine to the phenylalanine over 15 residues. Only the CDR3 DNA is retained, 45 bases long and in frame from the first base. CDR1 and CDR2, looked up from the germline V gene, are SGHDT and YYEEEE.

Amplification of TCR beta CDR3 regions was carried out from RNA transcripts. For the first round of RT-PCR on the TCR CDR3, the HTBI primer set was used together with the Qiagen OneStep RT-PCR kit. The libraries were constructed in a second round of multiplex PCR and then size-selected and purified. Sequencing of the libraries was done on an Illumina HiSeq2000 using paired-end 100 bp reads. The original pipeline was this. Raw data were processed with SOAPnuke, discarding reads with adapters, uncalled bases, mean Phred below 15, or no exact constant-primer or identifier match. High-quality paired reads were merged with COPE v1.2.5, and unique nucleotide sequences were defined as clonotypes. MiTCR v1.1 was used to align the clonotypes against IMGT TRBV, TRBD and TRBJ reference segments. The analysis included only V-J combinations with a frequency above 0.0001, which together covered more than 98% of the repertoires. A TCS score was defined as the ratio between F50 (clonal expansion) and ExV (chaos), using BLOSUM62-based TCRdist between CDR3 peptides within each V-J. Welch's t-statistics and random forest reduced fewer than 600 V-J features to about 13, which were used in a naive Bayes classifier (R e1071). The public reads were run again by TCRdb, first through fastp at Q25 and then through MiXCR, and only productive beta chains were kept. Each entry is one CDR3 protein sequence, shown with its most common DNA and genes. TCRdb's processing, not the study's, gives the V and J calls here. This sample holds some 350,000 distinct CDR3 sequences; roughly 15% were observed only once. Clones ranked in the top ten supply 34% of the sample.

Sequenced input: blood. The receptor was isolated from a middle-aged woman with Graves' ophthalmopathy. This receptor chain uses TRBV5-6 and TRBJ2-7, with 9 bases in between that match TRBD1. The CDR3 here reads CASSFRGTGKGEQYF. DNA sequence: TGTGCCAGCAGCTTTAGGGGGACAGGGAAGGGCGAGCAGTACTTC.